The next 27 T cell receptor beta chains were all read from a single sample in a study of cytotoxic CD8 clonotypes in ibrutinib-treated CLL. Repertoires were generated with immunoSEQ multiplex PCR, while TCRdb's copy carries only in-frame clones and drops some. The sample consists of under 300,000 clones, less than 85% of them appearing once. The material sequenced was PBMCs, taken at disease progression, from a patient treated with ibrutinib. These receptors came from a human donor with chronic lymphocytic leukemia.

The V gene is TRBV20-1, the J gene TRBJ1-2; D is uncertain. V was cut by 6 bases and J by 5 bases, with 10 bases left in between. The CDR3 has 11 residues. CDR1 and CDR2 (germline): DFQATT, SNEGSKA (reference sequence). The CDR3 here is CSALWGYGYTF. DNA of the CDR3: TGCAGTGCCCTGTGGGGATATGGCTACACCTTC.

This clone appeared a few times. V usage is TRBV19 and J usage is TRBJ2-7; 8 bases map to TRBD1. J lost 3 bases, V lost 5 bases, and 9 bases had no gene match. CDR1 LNHDA and CDR2 SQIVND come from the germline V gene (reference sequence). The length of the CDR3 is 15 residues. This CDR3 is CASSPGHRGSYEQYF. The CDR3 DNA is TGTGCCAGTAGTCCGGGCCACAGGGGGAGCTACGAGCAGTACTTC.

The chain is built from TRBV4-1 and TRBJ2-2, with D perhaps matching TRBD1 (5 bases). V was shortened by 4 bases and J by 1 base, with 13 bases between the two germline ends. The CDR3 loop spans 16 amino acids. Per germline, CDR1 MGHRA and CDR2 YSYEKL. DNA of the CDR3: TGCGCCAGCAGCCCGATCGGGCAGGGGAACACCGGGGAGCTGTTTTTT. Translation: CASSPIGQGNTGELFF.

This clone has just a few counts. This chain joins TRBV2 and TRBJ1-2, with a weak D call TRBD1 (5 bases). The CDR3 spans 12 residues. Trimming stripped 6 bases from V and 10 bases from J, with 15 bases between. Per germline, CDR1 SNHLY and CDR2 FYNNEI. The CDR3 region is CASRGSGTYYTF. For the CDR3, the DNA is TGTGCCAGCAGGGGGTCGGGGACCTACTACACCTTC.

This chain joins TRBV29-1 and TRBJ1-2; 8 bases align to TRBD1. The CDR3 has 16 residues. After removal of 4 bases from V and 4 bases from J, the junction contained 14 bases not matched to a gene. Germline V gene sequence: CDR1 SQVTM, CDR2 ANQGSEA. CDR3 nucleotide sequence: TGCAGCGTTGTGGGCGGGACAGGCTCCCAAGTCTATGGCTACACCTTC. It translates to CSVVGGTGSQVYGYTF.

This chain uses TRBV5-1 with TRBJ2-6, with TRBD2 matching over 11 bases. CDR1 and CDR2 from the germline V gene are SGHRS and YFSETQ. With V trimmed by 0 bases and J by 0 bases, 8 bases remained unmatched. The CDR3 runs 20 residues. In nucleotides, the CDR3 is TGCGCCAGCAGCTTGGGTCTAGCGGGGGGTGCCCTCTCTGGGGCCAACGTCCTGACTTTC. Residues: CASSLGLAGGALSGANVLTF.

The chain employs TRBV5-4 and TRBJ2-7; D uncertain. Germline values: CDR1 SGHNT, CDR2 YYREEE (reference sequence). V shed 4 bases and J shed 0 bases, with 20 bases lying between them. This CDR3 region has 17 residues. DNA for the CDR3: TGTGCCAGCAGCATACGACGGCTAGGTCTTAACTCCTACGAGCAGTACTTC. It yields the protein CASSIRRLGLNSYEQYF.

The chain uses TRBV23-1 and TRBJ1-3; no clear D. TRBV23-1 is classed as an ORF, of uncertain function. Trimming removed 7 bases at V and 3 bases at J, with 4 bases between. The CDR3 runs 11 residues. The CDR3 loop reads CASTNGNTIYF. The CDR3 DNA reads TGCGCCAGCACAAATGGAAACACCATATATTTT.

The chain uses TRBV6-5 and TRBJ2-5; a weak D match, TRBD1 (5 bases). Trimming cost V 5 bases and J 5 bases, with 18 bases left between them. CDR1 and CDR2 (germline): MNHEY, SVGAGI. The CDR3 totals 15 residues. CDR3 sequence: CASSTFQGLGETQYF. The DNA for the CDR3 is TGTGCCAGCAGTACATTCCAGGGTTTGGGGGAGACCCAGTACTTC.

This clone was seen only a few times. The chain uses TRBV10-2 and TRBJ2-7, with a weak D call TRBD2 (6 bases). CDR3 size: 14 residues. Between the trimmed V and J ends, which lost 4 bases and 0 bases, there was a span of 10 bases. Germline CDR1 and CDR2: WSHSY and SAAADI. CDR3 region: CASSGRESSYEQYF. The CDR3 nucleotides read TGCGCCAGCAGTGGACGGGAGAGCTCCTACGAGCAGTACTTC.

The J gene is TRBJ2-7, the V gene TRBV4-1; 7 nucleotides line up with TRBD2. In germline, CDR1 is MGHRA, CDR2 YSYEKL. The CDR3 is 15 amino acids. The ends lost 3 bases at V and 3 bases at J; junction bases unmatched: 8. CDR3: CASSQRSGAHYEQYF. The DNA for the CDR3 is TGCGCCAGCAGCCAGCGAAGCGGGGCGCACTACGAGCAGTACTTC.

The chain joins TRBV5-4 to TRBJ1-2, with D perhaps TRBD1 (6 bases). This CDR3 is 13 amino acids long. Germline assignment: CDR1 SGHNT and CDR2 YYREEE (reference sequence). The V gene lost 3 bases and the J gene lost 5 bases, with 11 bases spanning the gap. CDR3 sequence (DNA): TGTGCCAGCAGCTCACAGGGACGGTATGGCTACACCTTC. It yields the protein CASSSQGRYGYTF.

Notes on this clone: This sample also contains other DNA sequences that code for the same CDR3. This rearrangement joins TRBV28 to TRBJ2-6; D not certain. Trimming left V 1 base short and J 4 bases short, with 2 bases between. Germline values: CDR1 MDHEN, CDR2 SYDVKM. The CDR3 runs to 13 residues. The CDR3 spells CASSLSGANVLTF. The CDR3 region has the DNA TGTGCCAGCAGTTTATCCGGGGCCAACGTCCTGACTTTC.

The chain couples TRBV6-1 to TRBJ2-5; 13 bases are a match to TRBD2. V trimming: 1 base; J trimming: 5 bases; junction bases outside the gene matches: 4. This CDR3 is 16 amino acids long. Germline V gene data show CDR1 as MNHNS and CDR2 as SASEGT. CDR3 in DNA: TGTGCCAGCAGTGAAGGACTAGCGGGAGGCGGGGAGACCCAGTACTTC. Translated: CASSEGLAGGGETQYF.

The chain links TRBV11-2 to TRBJ2-5, with 7 bases matching TRBD2. V was clipped by 1 base and J by 5 bases; unmatched bases: 4. Germline V lookup: CDR1 SGHAT, CDR2 FQNNGV. This CDR3 has 14 amino acids. CDR3 in DNA: TGTGCCAGCAGCTTAGTAAGCGGGATGGAGACCCAGTACTTC. This sequence encodes CASSLVSGMETQYF. Filled out from reference TRBV11-2 and TRBJ2-5, the complete variable domain reads EAGVAQSPRYKIIEKRQSVAFWCNPISGHATLYWYQQILGQGPKLLIQFQNNGVVDDSQLPKDRFSAERLKGVDSTLKIQPAKLEDSAVYLCASSLVSGMETQYFGPGTRLLVL.

This clone turned up a few times. The chain uses TRBV10-3 and TRBJ1-2; 9 bases map to TRBD1. V shed 3 bases and J 4 bases; nucleotides not matched to a gene: 3. Germline CDR1 is ENHRY and CDR2 is SYGVKD. This CDR3 contains 14 residues. In DNA, the CDR3 is TGTGCCATCAGTGATATGGGACAGGGCTATGGCTACACCTTC. Translated, it gives CAISDMGQGYGYTF.

The sample holds many counts of this clone. The J gene is TRBJ2-3, the V gene TRBV9; D might be TRBD2 (6 bases). Trimming pared 0 bases from V and 3 bases from J, leaving 20 bases between. The germline CDR1 and CDR2 sequences are SGDLS and YYNGEE. This CDR3 is 18 amino acids long. The CDR3 here is CASSVEGGGGIWTDTQYF. The CDR3 DNA follows: TGTGCCAGCAGCGTAGAAGGTGGCGGAGGGATTTGGACAGATACGCAGTATTTT. Variable domain in full (rest from reference TRBV9 and TRBJ2-3): DSGVTQTPKHLITATGQRVTLRCSPRSGDLSVYWYQQSLDQGLQFLIQYYNGEERAKGNILERFSAQQFPDLHSELNLSSLELGDSALYFCASSVEGGGGIWTDTQYFGPGTRLTVL.

V usage is TRBV9 and J usage is TRBJ2-7; D perhaps matches TRBD1 (6 bases). Germline V gene lookup returns CDR1 SGDLS and CDR2 YYNGEE. CDR3 size: 14 residues. V dropped 4 bases and J dropped 0 bases, with 11 bases sitting between them. The CDR3 loop is CASSSGTSSYEQYF. DNA of the CDR3: TGTGCCAGCAGCTCCGGGACATCCTCCTACGAGCAGTACTTC.

This clone showed up just a few times. The chain links TRBV2 to TRBJ2-7; no reliable D call. The CDR3 extends over 12 amino acids. Germline V gives CDR1 SNHLY, CDR2 FYNNEI. V was cut by 9 bases and J by 3 bases, with 12 bases left in between. DNA of the CDR3: TGTGCCAGTAACAGAGACCACTACGAGCAGTACTTC. This codes for CASNRDHYEQYF.

This chain connects TRBV10-1 to TRBJ2-7, with TRBD1 identical over 7 bases. Per germline, CDR1 WNHNN and CDR2 SYGVQD (reference sequence). The V and J ends lost 9 bases and 0 bases, in that order; junction bases with no gene match: 8. This CDR3 is built from 14 residues. This chain's CDR3 is CASSKDRSSYEQYF. CDR3 DNA: TGCGCCAGTTCAAAGGACAGGTCCTCCTACGAGCAGTACTTC.

This clone has just a few counts. The gene calls are TRBV19 and TRBJ2-5; TRBD1 aligns across 8 bases. CDR3 length: 13 amino acids. The J segment lost 2 bases and the V segment lost 5 bases, leaving 1 base of the junction unmatched. Germline V gene lookup returns CDR1 LNHDA and CDR2 SQIVND (reference sequence). The CDR3 reads CASSGDRQETQYF. The CDR3 nucleotides are TGTGCCAGTAGTGGGGACAGGCAAGAGACCCAGTACTTC.

The chain links TRBV4-1 to TRBJ2-5, with D perhaps TRBD1 (6 bases). Germline V CDR1 and CDR2: MGHRA, YSYEKL. V was cut by 2 bases and J by 1 base, with 11 bases left in between. The CDR3 has 15 amino acids. CDR3 DNA: TGCGCCAGCAGCCAATTACCAGGGGTCCAAGAGACCCAGTACTTC. Its translation: CASSQLPGVQETQYF.

The CDR3 loop is CASSPLLAGNHNEQFF. In DNA, the CDR3 is TGTGCCAGCAGTCCCCTACTAGCGGGGAACCACAATGAGCAGTTCTTC. The rearrangement joins TRBV27 to TRBJ2-1, with 10 bases matching TRBD2. V shed 5 bases and J 5 bases; nucleotides not matched to a gene: 9. The germline V gene has CDR1 MNHEY and CDR2 SMNVEV (reference sequence). This CDR3 has 16 amino acids.

The chain is built from TRBV27 and TRBJ2-3; 9 bases are a match to TRBD1. Germline CDR1 is MNHEY and CDR2 is SMNVEV (reference sequence). There are 15 residues in the CDR3. V lost 5 bases to trimming and J lost 4 bases; unmatched junction nucleotides: 7. Here the CDR3 reads CASSPWDRAPDTQYF. CDR3 coding DNA: TGTGCCAGCAGTCCTTGGGACAGGGCCCCAGATACGCAGTATTTT.

The genes are TRBV5-4 and TRBJ2-1, with 9 bases matching TRBD2. With 7 bases clipped from V and 5 bases from J, the junction kept 10 bases outside the gene matches. The CDR3 runs 15 residues. Per the germline V gene, CDR1 is SGHNT and CDR2 is YYREEE (reference sequence). The CDR3 protein is CASGFSGSVNNEQFF. The CDR3 nucleotides are TGTGCCAGCGGATTTAGCGGGAGTGTGAACAATGAGCAGTTCTTC.

V gene TRBV7-8 combines with J gene TRBJ2-1; TRBD2 matches 7 bases. This CDR3 comprises 11 residues. The V and J ends lost 8 bases and 8 bases, in that order; junction bases with no gene match: 3. Germline V lookup: CDR1 SGHVS, CDR2 FQNEAQ. Here the CDR3 reads CASEGRDEQFF. Written as DNA, the CDR3 is TGTGCCAGCGAAGGGAGGGATGAGCAGTTCTTC.

This chain connects TRBV10-1 to TRBJ1-6; possible D gene TRBD1, 5 bases. This CDR3 is 13 amino acids long. Germline CDR1 WNHNN, CDR2 SYGVQD (reference sequence). With 4 bases removed from V and 7 bases from J, the gap between germline ends came to 8 bases. In DNA, the CDR3 is TGCGCCAGCAGTGGGGACGGAAATTCACCCCTCCACTTT. Protein sequence: CASSGDGNSPLHF.